Listed below are T cell receptor beta chains from one sample, sequenced in a study of T cell responses to AZD1222 COVID-19 vaccine. Using immunoSEQ multiplex PCR, the repertoire was profiled, and TCRdb retains in-frame clones only, with some absent. This sample has tens of thousands of clones; 70% to 85% occur once, and the top ten carry 20%. The specimen comprised peripheral blood, sampled on day 0 of AZD1222 vaccination. These receptors all stem from an adult in good health. The CDR3 runs from the conserved cysteine through the conserved F or W. D genes are given only for firm matches. Clone size is not always given. Where it is, it says once, few, many or a class for expanded clones.

>TRBV7-2|NA|NA|TRBJ2-1
TGTGCCAGCAGGCTGACGGGGAGCTCCTACAATGAGCAGTTCTTC
CASRLTGSSYNEQFF
>TRBV19|NA|once|TRBJ2-3
TGTGCCAGTAGTCCCCCCTGGAGAACAGATACGCAGTATTTT
CASSPPWRTDTQYF
>TRBV6-5|NA|NA|TRBJ2-2
TGTGCCAGCAGTTCACAAAACACCGGGGAGCTGTTTTTT
CASSSQNTGELFF
>TRBV19|TRBD1|NA|TRBJ2-1
TGTGCCAGTATCCCGGGACAGGGATCCTACAATGAGCAGTTCTTC
CASIPGQGSYNEQFF
>TRBV7-9|NA|NA|TRBJ2-1
TGTGCCAGCAGCTTAGGGGCAGTCTCCCGGAGTGAGCAGTTCTTC
CASSLGAVSRSEQFF
>TRBV19|NA|NA|TRBJ1-3
TGTGCCAGTAGCCCTGGGACTATTGGAAACACCATATATTTT
CASSPGTIGNTIYF
>TRBV2|NA|once|TRBJ2-1
TGTGCCAGCACCTTGGGCCCTTACAATGAGCAGTTCTTC
CASTLGPYNEQFF
>TRBV6-4|NA|NA|TRBJ1-1
TGTGCCAGCAGTGACTCTTCAAGAGGCACTGAAGCTTTCTTT
CASSDSSRGTEAFF
>TRBV28|TRBD2|NA|TRBJ2-7
TGTGCCACGGACGGGAGCGGGAGCCGGTACGAGCAGTACTTC
CATDGSGSRYEQYF
>TRBV7-9|NA|NA|TRBJ1-5
TGTGCCAGCAGCTCCCTTTCGGGTGGACTAATTCAGCCCCAGCATTTT
CASSSLSGGLIQPQHF
>TRBV30|NA|NA|TRBJ1-6
TGTGCCTGGAGTATGGCAGAGCGTTCACCCCTCCACTTT
CAWSMAERSPLHF
>TRBV2|TRBD1|NA|TRBJ1-6
TGTGCCAGCCGCCGGGACAGGGAATCACCCCTCCACTTT
CASRRDRESPLHF
>TRBV6-5|TRBD1|NA|TRBJ1-1
TGTGCCATATCGGACAGGGCTGAAGCTTTCTTT
CAISDRAEAFF
>TRBV10-3|TRBD1|once|TRBJ1-5
TGTGCCATCAGTGAGTCGACAACAGGGGGCCAGCCCCAGCATTTT
CAISESTTGGQPQHF
>TRBV27|NA|NA|TRBJ2-7
TGTGCCAGCAGTTTAGGGGAGCAGTACTTC
CASSLGEQYF
>TRBV5-1|TRBD2|NA|TRBJ2-1
TGCGCCAGCAGCTTGGGGCTAGCGGACGTCAATGAGCAGTTCTTC
CASSLGLADVNEQFF
>TRBV5-5|NA|NA|TRBJ1-3
TGTGCCAGCAGCTTGCCAGGGGACGTCTCTGGAAACACCATATATTTT
CASSLPGDVSGNTIYF
>TRBV7-9|NA|NA|TRBJ2-2
TGTGCCAGCAGCTTTTCGGGAGTTGGATCCGGGGAGCTGTTTTTT
CASSFSGVGSGELFF
>TRBV5-4|TRBD1|NA|TRBJ1-1
TGTGCCAGCAGCTTCGGGACAGGGGCGCCAGGCACTGAAGCTTTCTTT
CASSFGTGAPGTEAFF
>TRBV7-8|TRBD1|NA|TRBJ1-2
TGTGCCAGCAGCCCCGAACCGGGACAGGGTATCGGCTACACCTTC
CASSPEPGQGIGYTF
>TRBV4-1|TRBD2|NA|TRBJ2-1
TGCGCCAGCAGCCACCTTAGCGGGAGGGCGACGGATGAGCAGTTCTTC
CASSHLSGRATDEQFF
>TRBV4-1|NA|NA|TRBJ1-5
TGCGCCAGCAGCCAGACTATCCAGGGGAGGCAGCCCCAGCATTTT
CASSQTIQGRQPQHF
>TRBV9|NA|medium-sized|TRBJ1-5
TGTGCCAGCAGCGTAGAGGGGCACCAGCCCCAGCATTTT
CASSVEGHQPQHF
>TRBV5-6|TRBD1|NA|TRBJ1-2
TGTGCCAGCAGCTACACAGGGGGGATCGGCTACACCTTC
CASSYTGGIGYTF
>TRBV19|TRBD2|NA|TRBJ2-3
TGTGCCAGTAGTATAGTTTCTAGCGGGGACACAGATACGCAGTATTTT
CASSIVSSGDTDTQYF
>TRBV3-1/TRBV3-2|NA|NA|TRBJ1-5
TGTGCCAGCAGCTCTAGGCCCGGCAGCAATCAGCCCCAGCATTTT
CASSSRPGSNQPQHF
>TRBV28|TRBD2|NA|TRBJ2-1
TGTGCCAGCAGTACGGGGACTAGCGGTACAATGAGGGAGTTCTTC
CASSTGTSGTMREFF
>TRBV28|TRBD2|NA|TRBJ2-5
TGTGCCAGCAGTGGCCTGGGGACTAAAGAGACCCAGTACTTC
CASSGLGTKETQYF
>TRBV19|NA|NA|TRBJ2-5
TGTGCCAGTAGTAGGGACAACCAAGAGACCCAGTACTTC
CASSRDNQETQYF
>TRBV5-1|NA|NA|TRBJ2-3
TGCGCCAGCAGCATCGGGACCAGCACAGATACGCAGTATTTT
CASSIGTSTDTQYF
>TRBV28|NA|NA|TRBJ1-5
TGTGCCAGCAGCGGCAATCAGCCCCAGCATTTT
CASSGNQPQHF
>TRBV4-1|NA|once|TRBJ1-2
TGCGCCAGCAGAAAGGGCGGAGACAAGAATGGCTACACCTTC
CASRKGGDKNGYTF
>TRBV18|TRBD1|NA|TRBJ1-2
TGTGCCAGCTCACCACCCCAGGGGGACGGCTACACCTTC
CASSPPQGDGYTF
>TRBV28|TRBD1|NA|TRBJ1-1
TGTGCCAGCAGAGAACAGGGGAGGAACACTGAAGCTTTCTTT
CASREQGRNTEAFF
>TRBV27|TRBD1|NA|TRBJ1-1
TGTGCCAGCAGTGGACAGGGGACTGAAGCTTTCTTT
CASSGQGTEAFF
>TRBV7-2|TRBD1|once|TRBJ1-4
TGTGCCAGCAGCGCTACAGGGGCAGCAACTAATGAAAAACTGTTTTTT
CASSATGAATNEKLFF
>TRBV25-1|NA|once|TRBJ1-2
TGTGCCAGCAGTGCTCCCGAGAGGGGAGACTATGGCTACACCTTC
CASSAPERGDYGYTF
>TRBV5-6|TRBD2|once|TRBJ2-3
TGTGCCAGCGCGCTGGGACTAGCGGGATACGGGACAGATACGCAGTATTTT
CASALGLAGYGTDTQYF
>TRBV12-3/TRBV12-4|NA|NA|TRBJ1-1
TGTGCCAGCAGTTTACGGAGGACTGAAGCTTTCTTT
CASSLRRTEAFF
>TRBV7-9|NA|NA|TRBJ1-1
TGTGCCAGCAGCTTAGTAGGGGGGAACACTGAAGCTTTCTTT
CASSLVGGNTEAFF
>TRBV25-1|NA|once|TRBJ2-2
TGTGCCAGCAGTGATCAATTGTACACCGGGGAGCTGTTTTTT
CASSDQLYTGELFF
>TRBV11-2|NA|NA|TRBJ2-2
TGTGCCAGCAGCCTCACGACAGGGAGGGACACCGGGGAGCTGTTTTTT
CASSLTTGRDTGELFF
>TRBV25-1|TRBD1|NA|TRBJ1-1
TGTGCCAGCAGTGGGTACAGGGGTGAAGCTTTCTTT
CASSGYRGEAFF
>TRBV27|TRBD1|NA|TRBJ1-2
TGTGCCAGCAGTTCCATGACAGGGGGGAACTATGGCTACACCTTC
CASSSMTGGNYGYTF
>TRBV11-2|NA|medium-sized|TRBJ2-1
TGTGCCAGCCAGGCAGACCTATCCTACAATGAGCAGTTCTTC
CASQADLSYNEQFF
>TRBV6-2/TRBV6-3|NA|NA|TRBJ1-1
TGTGCCAGCAGTTACTCGGGCAGGAGACTCACTGAAGCTTTCTTT
CASSYSGRRLTEAFF
>TRBV7-4|TRBD2|NA|TRBJ2-7
TGTGCCAGCAGCAAGGACAGTAATACTAGCGGGATCCCCCTCCTCTCCTACGAGCAGTACTTC
CASSKDSNTSGIPLLSYEQYF